The sample holds many counts of the clone carrying this TCR beta chain. The antigen is undetermined. A much larger clonotype is one base distant, so this may be a read error. Samples came from axillary lymph nodes draining the breast cancer. TCRdb re-called the multiplex PCR reads through MiXCR, storing one row per CDR3 protein. The sample shows roughly 260,000 distinct CDR3 sequences, roughly 30% of them seen only once. The data originate from a study of breast tumors, draining lymph nodes, adjacent tissues. The CDR3 runs to 12 residues. The ends were cut back, 7 bases at V and 7 bases at J, with 8 bases in the middle. Study-level results: Tumor repertoires ranked between lymph nodes and nontumor tissue in diversity, with V and J gene preferences.

This sequence joins TRBV12-3 or TRBV12-4 and TRBJ1-6, with D uncertain. The source material was axillary lymph node tissue. This TCR came from a female donor with breast cancer. Some clones in this sample may be carry-over from other donors' samples. The CDR3 bases are TGTGCCAGCACCTTCACCAATTCACCCCTCCACTTT. Translated, it gives CASTFTNSPLHF.